The 7 T cell receptor beta chains listed next were all sequenced from one sample in a study of T cells in Graves' hyperthyroidism and ophthalmopathy. TCR beta CDR3 region amplification was performed from RNA transcripts. First-round RT-PCR of the TCR CDR3 relied on the HTBI primer set. TCRdb re-called the multiplex PCR reads through MiXCR, storing one row per CDR3 protein. This sample yields hundreds of thousands of distinct CDR3 sequences, of which roughly 50% are seen a single time; roughly 8.2% belongs to the top ten. Sample: peripheral blood or thyroid tissue (not recorded which). These receptors were obtained from a young woman with Graves' hyperthyroidism.

With respect to this clonotype: It may be a read error: a sequence one base away is much more abundant. This chain joins TRBV25-1 and TRBJ1-2; possibly TRBD1 for D (5 bases). Trimming took 7 bases from V and 5 from J, leaving 14 bases between them. The CDR3 length is 13 residues. The germline V gene has CDR1 MGHDK and CDR2 SYGVNS. CDR3 amino acids: CASKVNRRYGYTF. As DNA, the CDR3 is TGTGCCAGCAAGGTCAACAGGAGGTATGGCTACACCTTC.

The chain employs TRBV29-1 and TRBJ1-1; TRBD1 agrees at 10 bases. CDR1 is SQVTM, CDR2 ANQGSEA, per germline. Germline trimming cut 6 bases from V and 6 bases from J; bases unmatched to any gene: 4. This CDR3 has 12 amino acids. The CDR3 nucleotides read TGCAGCGTGGGACAGGGGAGGGCTGAAGCTTTCTTT. Translation: CSVGQGRAEAFF.

About this clonotype: Its ends do not fully match the called genes, so a read error is possible. The gene calls are TRBV2 and TRBJ1-1; D gene ambiguous. The CDR3 runs to 14 residues. CDR1 is SNHLY, CDR2 FYNNEI, per germline. The CDR3 reads CASSASDWKTEASF. The CDR3 DNA is TGTGCCAGCAGCGCCTCGGACTGGAAGACTGAAGCTTCCTTT.

This sequence joins TRBV2 and TRBJ1-5; weak D call: TRBD1 (5 bases). This CDR3 is built from 15 residues. V shed 5 bases and J shed 2 bases, with 13 bases lying between them. CDR1 and CDR2 from the germline V gene are SNHLY and FYNNEI. In nucleotides, the CDR3 is TGTGCCAGCAGTCGGGACTTTGGGGGCAATCAGCCCCAGCATTTT. Its translation is CASSRDFGGNQPQHF. Based on the CDR3 plus reference TRBV2 and TRBJ1-5, the full variable domain is EPEVTQTPSHQVTQMGQEVILRCVPISNHLYFYWYRQILGQKVEFLVSFYNNEISEKSEIFDDQFSVERPDGSNFTLKIRSTKLEDSAMYFCASSRDFGGNQPQHFGDGTRLSIL.

This sequence joins TRBV7-9 and TRBJ1-4; 7 bases map to TRBD1. V lost 4 bases to trimming and J lost 5 bases; unmatched junction nucleotides: 7. Germline assignment: CDR1 SEHNR and CDR2 FQNEAQ (reference sequence). The CDR3 runs to 15 residues. The CDR3 is CASSSGTASNEKLFF. The CDR3 DNA reads TGTGCCAGCAGCTCAGGGACAGCGAGCAATGAAAAACTGTTTTTT.

This clonotype was seen ten or more times. The rearrangement joins TRBV24-1 to TRBJ1-2, with D possibly being TRBD1 (6 bases). This CDR3 is 13 amino acids long. V dropped 4 bases and J dropped 5 bases, with 10 bases sitting between them. Germline V gene data show CDR1 as KGHDR and CDR2 as SFDVKD. CDR3 in DNA: TGTGCCACCAGTGACGGACAGACGTATGGCTACACCTTC. Its protein is CATSDGQTYGYTF.

This clonotype was detected only once. A much larger clone lies one base from this, so it may be a read error. V and J are TRBV7-9 and TRBJ1-1, with 7 bases aligning to TRBD1. V gave up 5 bases and J gave up 2 bases; unmatched junction bases: 5. This CDR3 is built from 14 residues. In germline, CDR1 is SEHNR, CDR2 FQNEAQ (reference sequence). DNA for the CDR3: TGTGCCAGCAGCCTAGACAGGGACAACACTGAAGCTTTCTTT. Translating it yields CASSLDRDNTEAFF.